A single sample is the source of the 10 T cell receptor beta chains below, sequenced in a study of memory CD4+ T cells and cytomegalovirus serostatus. Using immunoSEQ multiplex PCR, the repertoire was profiled, and TCRdb retains in-frame clones only, with some absent. Here the sample spans 35,000 to 45,000 clones, roughly 83% being singletons. Single viable CD3+CD4+CD8-CD45RO+ cells were sorted as the memory CD4+ T cells. Sequencing was carried out using memory CD4+ T cells from blood. Source of these receptors: an adult in good health and CMV-seronegative.

The genes are TRBV5-1 and TRBJ1-2; D ambiguous. Germline V gives CDR1 SGHRS, CDR2 YFSETQ. Trimming cost V 0 bases and J 13 bases, with 22 bases left between them. This CDR3 contains 15 residues. The CDR3 protein is CASSLESPNRGFCTF. The CDR3 nucleotides are TGCGCCAGCAGCTTGGAGTCTCCAAATAGAGGATTTTGCACCTTC. The entire variable domain, with the rest obtained from reference TRBV5-1 and TRBJ1-2, is as follows: KAGVTQTPRYLIKTRGQQVTLSCSPISGHRSVSWYQQTPGQGLQFLFEYFSETQRNKGNFPGRFSGRQFSNSRSEMNVSTLELGDSALYLCASSLESPNRGFCTFGSGTRLTVV.

The rearrangement links TRBV2 to TRBJ1-5, with a tentative D call TRBD1 (5 bases). CDR1 and CDR2 (germline): SNHLY, FYNNEI. The CDR3 length is 14 residues. Trimming stripped 8 bases from V and 2 bases from J, with 13 bases between. The CDR3 DNA sequence: TGTGCCAGCGCCCGGGACCTAGGCAATCAGCCCCAGCATTTT. Protein sequence: CASARDLGNQPQHF.

The chain couples TRBV7-2 to TRBJ1-5; D call uncertain. The germline V and J ends were trimmed by 1 base and 7 bases, with 11 bases remaining between them. The CDR3 loop spans 14 amino acids. Germline CDR1 is SGHTA and CDR2 is FQGNSA. The CDR3 here is CASSLDIFFQPQHF. DNA of the CDR3: TGTGCCAGCAGCTTAGACATATTCTTCCAGCCCCAGCATTTT.

The chain joins TRBV9 to TRBJ1-3; TRBD1 matches 7 bases. V lost 0 bases to trimming and J lost 0 bases; unmatched junction nucleotides: 9. Per the germline V gene, CDR1 is SGDLS and CDR2 is YYNGEE. This CDR3 is 18 amino acids long. CDR3 residues: CASSVGQGPTYSGNTIYF. The CDR3 coding sequence is TGTGCCAGCAGCGTAGGACAGGGCCCAACCTACTCTGGAAACACCATATATTTT.

In this sample, this clone turned up once. The rearrangement links TRBV10-3 to TRBJ1-1; TRBD1 might be the D (5 bases). The CDR3 extends over 13 amino acids. Germline-derived CDR1 and CDR2 are ENHRY and SYGVKD. Between the trimmed V and J ends, which lost 6 bases and 4 bases, there was a span of 12 bases. The CDR3 sequence is CAIRGGGGTEAFF. The CDR3 DNA is TGTGCCATCAGGGGGGGTGGCGGCACTGAAGCTTTCTTT.

This clone came up once. The rearrangement joins TRBV10-2 to TRBJ2-1; 12 bases agree with TRBD2. CDR3 length: 14 residues. The germline V gene encodes CDR1 WSHSY and CDR2 SAAADI. V lost 6 bases and J lost 4; bases outside the gene matches: 1. CDR3 residues: CASSLAGGYNEQFF. As DNA, the CDR3 is TGCGCCAGCAGCCTAGCGGGGGGGTACAATGAGCAGTTCTTC.

The chain uses TRBV9 and TRBJ2-6, with D perhaps assigned TRBD1 or TRBD2 (5 bases each). Trimming took 4 bases from V and 0 from J, leaving 11 bases between them. This CDR3 has 16 amino acids. Per germline, CDR1 SGDLS and CDR2 YYNGEE. The CDR3 coding sequence is TGTGCCAGCAGCCCCCGGGGCGACTCTGGGGCCAACGTCCTGACTTTC. This sequence encodes CASSPRGDSGANVLTF. Variable domain in full (rest from reference TRBV9 and TRBJ2-6): DSGVTQTPKHLITATGQRVTLRCSPRSGDLSVYWYQQSLDQGLQFLIQYYNGEERAKGNILERFSAQQFPDLHSELNLSSLELGDSALYFCASSPRGDSGANVLTFGAGSRLTVL.

The chain has TRBV19 and TRBJ1-4, with D tentatively TRBD1 (6 bases). The CDR3 runs to 13 residues. Germline V gene lookup returns CDR1 LNHDA and CDR2 SQIVND (reference sequence). The V end was cut by 5 bases, the J end by 8 bases, with 12 bases between. The CDR3 nucleotides read TGTGCCAGTAGTCCTCAAGGGGGGGAAAAACTGTTTTTT. Translating it yields CASSPQGGEKLFF. The full variable domain, completed using reference TRBV19 and TRBJ1-4, is DGGITQSPKYLFRKEGQNVTLSCEQNLNHDAMYWYRQDPGQGLRLIYYSQIVNDFQKGDIAEGYSVSREKKESFPLTVTSAQKNPTAFYLCASSPQGGEKLFFGSGTQLSVL.

The chain couples TRBV5-5 to TRBJ1-5, with D hard to call. Trimming pared 0 bases from V and 7 bases from J, leaving 11 bases between. The CDR3 contains 14 residues. Germline CDR1 reads SGHKS; CDR2 reads YYEKEE (reference sequence). The CDR3 sequence is CASSLERLGQPQHF. In nucleotides, the CDR3 is TGTGCCAGCAGCTTGGAACGATTAGGCCAGCCCCAGCATTTT.

This chain joins TRBV2 and TRBJ1-4, with D unresolved. From germline, CDR1 is SNHLY and CDR2 FYNNEI. The CDR3 spans 13 residues. V dropped 1 base and J dropped 13 bases, with 13 bases sitting between them. CDR3: CASSEVEGTLLFF. CDR3 bases: TGTGCCAGCAGTGAAGTGGAGGGTACCCTACTGTTTTTT.